This T cell receptor (beta chain) is drawn from a study of CD8+ T cells in alopecia areata. Noted treatment: oral pan-JAK inhibitor, 5-10 mg twice daily. This clone was seen a single time. CDR3 length equals 15 residues. V lost 5 bases to trimming and J lost 9 bases; unmatched junction nucleotides: 10. Germline loops: CDR1 LNHDA, CDR2 SQIVND (reference sequence). Extracted from the samples, RNA was reverse transcribed into cDNA to serve as the sequencing template. Sequencing used immunoSEQ multiplex PCR; TCRdb keeps in-frame clones, though not all of them. This table has around 99,000 clones, 84% appearing once.

Sequencing used CD8+ T cells sorted from blood, obtained at week 24, from a patient treated with tofacitinib. The sequence was collected from a human donor with alopecia areata. This rearrangement joins TRBV19 to TRBJ1-5, with 10 bases aligning to TRBD1. CDR3: CASSPRRQGARPQHF. The CDR3 nucleotides read TGTGCCAGTAGTCCGAGACGACAGGGGGCACGGCCCCAGCATTTT.